This TCR beta chain was identified in a study of blood T cell repertoires in COVID-19. Background on the study: From T cells, B-cell-depleted T cells, or PBMCs came the material, which was cDNA or gDNA.

Adults between about 18 and 89 years of age took part from under 30 US areas. The authors' processing: Reference gene primer amplification yielded estimated nucleated cell counts. Profiled with immunoSEQ multiplex PCR; TCRdb holds only in-frame clones, not every one. The D gene and trimming were derived from the DNA, and the V and J assignments and clone size from that table. Among some 320,000 clones listed, 85% were seen once. V lost 2 bases and J 8 bases, leaving 7 bases between the germline ends. The germline V gene has CDR1 SGHRS and CDR2 YFSETQ. The CDR3 runs to 11 residues. This TCR was sampled from a woman aged 25 to 45 who had been exposed to COVID-19. Sample: PBMCs or T cells enriched from blood (not recorded which). The chain carries TRBV5-1 and TRBJ1-1; the D is unclear. The CDR3 protein is CASSLGREAFF. The CDR3 bases are TGCGCCAGCAGCTTAGGCAGGGAAGCTTTCTTT.